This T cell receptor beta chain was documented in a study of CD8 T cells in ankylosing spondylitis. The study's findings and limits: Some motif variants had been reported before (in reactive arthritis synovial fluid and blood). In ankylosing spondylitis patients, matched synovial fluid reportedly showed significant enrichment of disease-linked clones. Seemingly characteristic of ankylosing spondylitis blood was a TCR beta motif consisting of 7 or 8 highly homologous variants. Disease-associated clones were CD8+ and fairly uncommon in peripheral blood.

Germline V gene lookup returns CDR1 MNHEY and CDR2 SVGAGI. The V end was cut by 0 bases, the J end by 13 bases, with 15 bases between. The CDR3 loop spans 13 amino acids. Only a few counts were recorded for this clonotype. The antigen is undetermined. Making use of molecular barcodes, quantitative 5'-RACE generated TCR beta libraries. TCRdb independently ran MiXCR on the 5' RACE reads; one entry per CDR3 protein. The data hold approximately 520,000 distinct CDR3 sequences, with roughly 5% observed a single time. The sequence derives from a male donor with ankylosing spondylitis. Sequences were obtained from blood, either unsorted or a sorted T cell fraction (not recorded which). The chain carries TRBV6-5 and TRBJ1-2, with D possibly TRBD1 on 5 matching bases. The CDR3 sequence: CASSYSRGRRVTF. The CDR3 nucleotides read TGTGCCAGCAGTTACTCGCGGGGGAGGCGCGTCACCTTC.